A selection of T cell receptor beta chains follows, all from one sample in a study of blood T cell repertoires in COVID-19. Method: immunoSEQ multiplex PCR; TCRdb's copy keeps in-frame clones and lacks some. Of tens of thousands of clones listed, about 80% are singletons. The sample comprised peripheral blood. The receptor set was obtained from a woman between 55 and 75 years old with acute or convalescent COVID-19. Both conserved end residues are part of each CDR3. Fields, in order: D gene, clone size, J gene, V gene, CDR3 DNA, CDR3 protein. The D gene is left open where the match is weak. Clone sizes are given selectively: once, few, many, or a class where the clone is expanded.

d_call: NA
clone_size: once
j_call: TRBJ1-4
v_call: TRBV19
cdr3_nt: TGTGCCAGTAGCCCCCGGGGAGGGCCGCTGTTTTTT
cdr3_aa: CASSPRGGPLFF

d_call: TRBD2
clone_size: NA
j_call: TRBJ2-3
v_call: TRBV11-3
cdr3_nt: TGTGCCAGCAGCAAGCGACTAGCGGGGGGCCAGCCGGGAGATACGCAGTATTTT
cdr3_aa: CASSKRLAGGQPGDTQYF

d_call: NA
clone_size: NA
j_call: TRBJ1-4
v_call: TRBV2
cdr3_nt: TGTGCCAGCAGTGAAGGCGGGAGGGAAAAACTGTTTTTT
cdr3_aa: CASSEGGREKLFF

d_call: TRBD1
clone_size: NA
j_call: TRBJ2-3
v_call: TRBV7-9
cdr3_nt: TGTGCCAGCAATTTTGGACAGGGCGTCGGGGATACGCAGTATTTT
cdr3_aa: CASNFGQGVGDTQYF

d_call: TRBD1
clone_size: NA
j_call: TRBJ1-4
v_call: TRBV27
cdr3_nt: TGTGCCAGCAGTTTCATGGGACAGAGTAATGAAAAACTGTTTTTT
cdr3_aa: CASSFMGQSNEKLFF

d_call: NA
clone_size: NA
j_call: TRBJ1-2
v_call: TRBV7-9
cdr3_nt: TGTGCCAGCAGCTTAGCAAGCTCCGGGGAGGGGTATGGCTACACCTTC
cdr3_aa: CASSLASSGEGYGYTF

d_call: NA
clone_size: NA
j_call: TRBJ1-1
v_call: TRBV2
cdr3_nt: TGTGCCAGCAGTGACAGGGCCGGAACTGAAGCTTTCTTT
cdr3_aa: CASSDRAGTEAFF

d_call: NA
clone_size: NA
j_call: TRBJ2-3
v_call: TRBV7-9
cdr3_nt: TGTGCCAGCAGCTTAGTCCTCACAGATACGCAGTATTTT
cdr3_aa: CASSLVLTDTQYF

d_call: NA
clone_size: NA
j_call: TRBJ1-5
v_call: TRBV19
cdr3_nt: TGTGCCAGTCGAAACAGTTTTCAGCCCCAGCATTTT
cdr3_aa: CASRNSFQPQHF

d_call: NA
clone_size: NA
j_call: TRBJ1-1
v_call: TRBV4-1
cdr3_nt: TGCGCCAGCAGCCAAGAGGTTGTCAGTGAAGCTTTCTTT
cdr3_aa: CASSQEVVSEAFF

d_call: TRBD1
clone_size: NA
j_call: TRBJ2-3
v_call: TRBV11-2
cdr3_nt: TGTGCCAGCAGCTTCGGCCAGGGGGCTTTAGATACGCAGTATTTT
cdr3_aa: CASSFGQGALDTQYF

d_call: TRBD1
clone_size: NA
j_call: TRBJ1-2
v_call: TRBV10-3
cdr3_nt: TGTGCCATCAGTGGGACAGGGGTTGAGAACTATGGCTACACCTTC
cdr3_aa: CAISGTGVENYGYTF

d_call: NA
clone_size: NA
j_call: TRBJ1-1
v_call: TRBV15
cdr3_nt: TGTGCCACCAGCAGAGATCTGGCAGGGGTTACTGAAGCTTTCTTT
cdr3_aa: CATSRDLAGVTEAFF

d_call: NA
clone_size: NA
j_call: TRBJ2-1
v_call: TRBV6-5
cdr3_nt: TGTGCCAGCAGTTGGACAACGGAGCAGTTCTTC
cdr3_aa: CASSWTTEQFF

d_call: TRBD2
clone_size: NA
j_call: TRBJ2-2
v_call: TRBV6-5
cdr3_nt: TGTGCCAGTCAACTAGCGGAGAACACCGGGGAGCTGTTTTTT
cdr3_aa: CASQLAENTGELFF

d_call: NA
clone_size: few
j_call: TRBJ1-1
v_call: TRBV11-3
cdr3_nt: TGTGCCAGCAGCTTACGGGTGAACACTGAAGCTTTCTTT
cdr3_aa: CASSLRVNTEAFF

d_call: NA
clone_size: NA
j_call: TRBJ2-7
v_call: TRBV30
cdr3_nt: TGTGCCTGGAGTGTACCCGCAGGGGGGCCAAGAGAGCAGTACTTC
cdr3_aa: CAWSVPAGGPREQYF

d_call: NA
clone_size: NA
j_call: TRBJ2-1
v_call: TRBV7-9
cdr3_nt: TGTGCCAGCAGCGACGGGATTTACAATGAGCAGTTCTTC
cdr3_aa: CASSDGIYNEQFF

d_call: TRBD1
clone_size: NA
j_call: TRBJ1-1
v_call: TRBV7-9
cdr3_nt: TGTGCCAGCAGCTTAGGGGACAGCCGGGCTGAAGCTTTCTTT
cdr3_aa: CASSLGDSRAEAFF

d_call: NA
clone_size: NA
j_call: TRBJ2-7
v_call: TRBV19
cdr3_nt: TGTGCCAGTAGCCAAAGTGGAGGAGACGAGCAGTACTTC
cdr3_aa: CASSQSGGDEQYF

d_call: NA
clone_size: NA
j_call: TRBJ2-5
v_call: TRBV9
cdr3_nt: TGTGCCAGCAGCCCCACTCGAGGAGAGACCCAGTACTTC
cdr3_aa: CASSPTRGETQYF

d_call: TRBD1
clone_size: NA
j_call: TRBJ1-1
v_call: TRBV5-1
cdr3_nt: TGCGCCAGCAGCTTTCACGTGGGACAGGTCCATATGAACACTGAAGCTTTCTTT
cdr3_aa: CASSFHVGQVHMNTEAFF

d_call: NA
clone_size: NA
j_call: TRBJ1-2
v_call: TRBV30
cdr3_nt: TGTGCCTGGAGGCGAGACAGCTATGGCTACACCTTC
cdr3_aa: CAWRRDSYGYTF

d_call: NA
clone_size: NA
j_call: TRBJ2-3
v_call: TRBV23-1
cdr3_nt: TGCGCCAGCAGTCTTCAAGGCAGGTCTGGAACAGATACGCAGTATTTT
cdr3_aa: CASSLQGRSGTDTQYF

d_call: TRBD2
clone_size: once
j_call: TRBJ2-3
v_call: TRBV4-3
cdr3_nt: TGCGCCAGCAGCCTAGGGACTAGCGGAAGAGATACGCAGTATTTT
cdr3_aa: CASSLGTSGRDTQYF

d_call: NA
clone_size: NA
j_call: TRBJ2-5
v_call: TRBV24-1
cdr3_nt: TGTGCCACCAGTGATTTGGCGGAGACCCAGTACTTC
cdr3_aa: CATSDLAETQYF

d_call: TRBD2
clone_size: NA
j_call: TRBJ2-1
v_call: TRBV14
cdr3_nt: TGTGCCATTTGGGCTAGCGGGGGGTCCTATGAGCAGTTCTTC
cdr3_aa: CAIWASGGSYEQFF

d_call: NA
clone_size: NA
j_call: TRBJ2-2
v_call: TRBV4-2
cdr3_nt: TGTGCCAGCAGCCAGATTTGGACAGCGAACACCGGGGAGCTGTTTTTT
cdr3_aa: CASSQIWTANTGELFF

d_call: NA
clone_size: NA
j_call: TRBJ2-7
v_call: TRBV11-2
cdr3_nt: TGTGCCAGCAGCCCCGAGGGGGATCCCTACGAGCAGTACTTC
cdr3_aa: CASSPEGDPYEQYF

d_call: TRBD2
clone_size: NA
j_call: TRBJ2-7
v_call: TRBV5-4
cdr3_nt: TGTGCCAGCAGCCGGACTAGCTCCTACGAGCAGTACTTC
cdr3_aa: CASSRTSSYEQYF

d_call: NA
clone_size: NA
j_call: TRBJ2-2
v_call: TRBV29-1
cdr3_nt: TGCAGCGTTGGGGTCGACGGAGTCGCGAACACCGGGGAGCTGTTTTTT
cdr3_aa: CSVGVDGVANTGELFF

d_call: TRBD2
clone_size: once
j_call: TRBJ2-7
v_call: TRBV4-2
cdr3_nt: TGTGCCAGCAGCCAAGCAGGGAGGGACGAGCAGTACTTC
cdr3_aa: CASSQAGRDEQYF

d_call: NA
clone_size: NA
j_call: TRBJ1-1
v_call: TRBV4-3
cdr3_nt: TGCGCCAGCAGCCAAGATCACCTAGGGGGAGCGAACACTGAAGCTTTCTTT
cdr3_aa: CASSQDHLGGANTEAFF

d_call: NA
clone_size: NA
j_call: TRBJ2-7
v_call: TRBV6-2/TRBV6-3
cdr3_nt: TGTGCCAGCAGTTACTGGGGACAAGGCTACGAGCAGTACTTC
cdr3_aa: CASSYWGQGYEQYF

d_call: NA
clone_size: NA
j_call: TRBJ2-3
v_call: TRBV10-1
cdr3_nt: TGCGCCAGCAGTGAACTTCGGTACACAGATACGCAGTATTTT
cdr3_aa: CASSELRYTDTQYF